This is a list of T cell receptor beta chains from one sample in a study of T cell responses to AZD1222 COVID-19 vaccine. Repertoires were generated with immunoSEQ multiplex PCR, while TCRdb's copy carries only in-frame clones and drops some. The repertoire holds approximately 180,000 clones, with about 93% as singletons. Sequences were derived from peripheral blood, sampled 28 days after the second dose of the MenACWY control vaccine. The origin of the receptors is an adult who received the MenACWY meningococcal vaccine as a control. Both conserved end residues are part of each CDR3. Fields, in order: D gene, clone size, J gene, V gene, CDR3 DNA, CDR3 protein. D genes are given only for firm matches. The listing skips clone size in some rows; elsewhere it reads once, few, many or a size class.

NA	NA	TRBJ2-3	TRBV6-5	TGTGCCAGCAGTATCCAGGGTGGCACAGATACGCAGTATTTT	CASSIQGGTDTQYF
NA	NA	TRBJ1-4	TRBV5-4	TGTGCCAGCAGCTTGAGGAGGTTTGCTGACACCGACGAAAAACTGTTTTTT	CASSLRRFADTDEKLFF
NA	NA	TRBJ2-1	TRBV11-3	TGTGCCAGCAGCCCTCTGACAGGAGGTAATGAGCAGTTCTTC	CASSPLTGGNEQFF
NA	once	TRBJ1-4	TRBV5-4	TGTGCCAGCACCTCTTCCGGGAGTGACGAAAAACTGTTTTTT	CASTSSGSDEKLFF
NA	NA	TRBJ1-2	TRBV19	TGTGCCAGTAAGGGGACTAACTATGGCTACACCTTC	CASKGTNYGYTF
NA	NA	TRBJ1-1	TRBV11-3	TGTGCCAGCAGCCCGGATGGACGGCGTGGAGCTTTCTTT	CASSPDGRRGAFF
NA	once	TRBJ2-6	TRBV11-1	TGTGCCAGCAGCTTACCCTCTGGGGCCAACGTCCTGACTTTC	CASSLPSGANVLTF
TRBD1	NA	TRBJ2-2	TRBV6-5	TGTGCCAGCAGAGACAGGGGGTCCACCGGGGAGCTGTTTTTT	CASRDRGSTGELFF
NA	NA	TRBJ1-5	TRBV5-5	TGTGCCAGCAGCTTGCAAGCCAGCCCCGGCAATCAGCCCCAGCATTTT	CASSLQASPGNQPQHF
NA	once	TRBJ1-3	TRBV5-1	TGCGCCAGCAGCCCGGACCAGCCTGGAAACACCATATATTTT	CASSPDQPGNTIYF
NA	once	TRBJ1-2	TRBV28	TGTGCCAGCAGTCCCCGTGAGGGGCATGGCTACACCTTC	CASSPREGHGYTF
TRBD1	NA	TRBJ1-2	TRBV6-5	TGTGCCAGCAGTTACTCCACCGGGACAGGGGGCAGCTACACCTTC	CASSYSTGTGGSYTF
TRBD1	NA	TRBJ2-5	TRBV7-2	TGTGCCAGCAGCTTAGGACAGGGTCAAGAGACCCAGTACTTC	CASSLGQGQETQYF
NA	NA	TRBJ1-2	TRBV2	TGTGCCAGCAGTACAATCGGTCCCTATGGCTACACCTTC	CASSTIGPYGYTF
NA	NA	TRBJ1-2	TRBV7-2	TGTGCCAGCAGCTTAAGCAGGGTCTCCTACTATGGCTACACCTTC	CASSLSRVSYYGYTF
TRBD1	NA	TRBJ1-5	TRBV18	TGTGCCAGCTCACCGATGACAGGGCAGGGTCAGCCCCAGCATTTT	CASSPMTGQGQPQHF
TRBD1	few	TRBJ2-7	TRBV5-6	TGTGCCAGCAGCTTTGGTCTCGGGACAGGGTCCTACGAGCAGTACTTC	CASSFGLGTGSYEQYF
NA	NA	TRBJ2-3	TRBV5-1	TGCGCCAGCAGCTTAGGGTCCCACACAGATACGCAGTATTTT	CASSLGSHTDTQYF
TRBD1	NA	TRBJ2-1	TRBV3-1/TRBV3-2	TGTGCCAGCAGCCAAGGGACAGGGGCGAATGAGCAGTTCTTC	CASSQGTGANEQFF
NA	NA	TRBJ2-3	TRBV6-1	TGTGCCAGCAGTGAATTGGGCGGGGCACCCACAGATACGCAGTATTTT	CASSELGGAPTDTQYF
TRBD1	NA	TRBJ1-2	TRBV2	TGTGCCAGCACCCTAACCCCCCGGGACAGGGACGGCTACACCTTC	CASTLTPRDRDGYTF
TRBD1	NA	TRBJ1-2	TRBV2	TGTGCCAGCAGTGAGGGACAGTCCCGGGGTGGCTACACCTTC	CASSEGQSRGGYTF
TRBD2	NA	TRBJ2-7	TRBV5-1	TGCGCCAGCAGCTCTAGCGGGGGTCCCAACGAGCAGTACTTC	CASSSSGGPNEQYF
NA	NA	TRBJ2-4	TRBV5-1	TGCGCCAGCAGCTTAAGGCAGGGTCTGGCCAAAAACATTCAGTACTTC	CASSLRQGLAKNIQYF
NA	NA	TRBJ1-1	TRBV12-3/TRBV12-4	TGTGCCAGCAGTTTGCGGTTTGAGGCTTTCTTT	CASSLRFEAFF
NA	NA	TRBJ1-2	TRBV6-5	TGTGCCAGCAGCTCCGGGATTAGCCAAGCCCATGGCTACACCTTC	CASSSGISQAHGYTF
NA	once	TRBJ1-6	TRBV6-5	TGTGCCAGCAGTTATTGGGGAGATAATTCACCCCTCCACTTT	CASSYWGDNSPLHF
NA	NA	TRBJ2-7	TRBV7-2	TGTGCCAGCAGCTTACTGACGGACAGTTCCTACGAGCAGTACTTC	CASSLLTDSSYEQYF
NA	NA	TRBJ1-4	TRBV4-2	TGTGCCAGCAGCCAAATAGGAGAGAGGGATGAAAAACTGTTTTTT	CASSQIGERDEKLFF
TRBD1	NA	TRBJ1-5	TRBV30	TGTGCCTGGACTACAGGGGAGGTAGGGCCCCAGCATTTT	CAWTTGEVGPQHF
NA	NA	TRBJ1-2	TRBV4-2	TGTGCCAGCAGCCAAGCAGGGGCCTATGGCTACACCTTC	CASSQAGAYGYTF
TRBD1	NA	TRBJ1-2	TRBV10-3	TGTGCCATCAATGCAGGGGGTTATGGCTACACCTTC	CAINAGGYGYTF
NA	NA	TRBJ2-1	TRBV20-1	TGCAGCCCGTGGACCTACAATGAGCAGTTCTTC	CSPWTYNEQFF
TRBD1	once	TRBJ2-2	TRBV19	TGTGCCAGTAGAGGGACAGGGGTGGCCGGGGAGCTGTTTTTT	CASRGTGVAGELFF
NA	NA	TRBJ1-5	TRBV6-5	TGTGCCAGCAGTCTCGGGGGGGCGAGCAATCAGCCCCAGCATTTT	CASSLGGASNQPQHF
NA	NA	TRBJ1-1	TRBV7-3	TGTGCCAGCAGCTCGAGTACAAACACTGAAGCTTTCTTT	CASSSSTNTEAFF
NA	once	TRBJ1-1	TRBV6-5	TGTGCCAGCAGACCAAGCGGAGTAATGAACACTGAAGCTTTCTTT	CASRPSGVMNTEAFF
NA	NA	TRBJ1-2	TRBV12-3/TRBV12-4	TGTGCCAGCAGTTTAGGGTACTATGGCTACACCTTC	CASSLGYYGYTF
NA	NA	TRBJ2-3	TRBV3-1/TRBV3-2	TGTGCCAGCAGACCTCAGGGGAGCACAGATACGCAGTATTTT	CASRPQGSTDTQYF
TRBD1	NA	TRBJ1-3	TRBV30	TGTGCCTGGAAAGACAGGGCCTCTGGAAACACCATATATTTT	CAWKDRASGNTIYF
NA	NA	TRBJ1-3	TRBV7-2	TGTGCCAGCAGCTCCCGACAGATATCCTCTGGAAACACCATATATTTT	CASSSRQISSGNTIYF
TRBD1	NA	TRBJ1-1	TRBV28	TGTGCCAGCAGCCCGGGACAGGTGAACACTGAAGCTTTCTTT	CASSPGQVNTEAFF
NA	NA	TRBJ1-2	TRBV30	TGTGCCTGGAGTGCGGGGGGAGGCTACACCTTC	CAWSAGGGYTF
NA	NA	TRBJ1-5	TRBV28	TGTGCCAGCAACCTGGCAGGGAACAATCAGCCCCAGCATTTT	CASNLAGNNQPQHF
TRBD1	NA	TRBJ1-1	TRBV5-1	TGCGCCAGCAGCCCGCGGGACAGGGTTGGGACTGAAGCTTTCTTT	CASSPRDRVGTEAFF
NA	NA	TRBJ1-3	TRBV19	TGTGCCACCCCCGGCGGCGGCCCCTCTGGAAACACCATATATTTT	CATPGGGPSGNTIYF
NA	NA	TRBJ1-3	TRBV30	TGTGCCTGGAGAAGCAGGGTGGGAAACACCATATATTTT	CAWRSRVGNTIYF
NA	NA	TRBJ2-3	TRBV29-1	TGCAGCGTTGAGCCGTTAGATACGCAGTATTTT	CSVEPLDTQYF
NA	NA	TRBJ2-3	TRBV7-9	TGTGCCAGCAGCCGAAGCCAGTACAGAGAAGCAGATACGCAGTATTTT	CASSRSQYREADTQYF
NA	NA	TRBJ1-2	TRBV18	TGTGCCAGCTCAAGCAGGGCGGACTATGGCTACACCTTC	CASSSRADYGYTF
NA	NA	TRBJ1-3	TRBV19	TGTGCCAGTCTAGCGGGCGGAGGTGGAAACACCATATATTTT	CASLAGGGGNTIYF